This section outlines one TCR beta chain sequence together with its context. Repertoires were generated with immunoSEQ multiplex PCR, while TCRdb's copy carries only in-frame clones and drops some. The sample includes millions of clones, around 90% of them seen just once. This record comes from a study of shared clonotypes between healthy human individuals. The CDR3 length is 14 residues. The V and J ends lost 5 bases and 1 base, in that order; junction bases with no gene match: 5. Germline CDR1 reads SGHRS; CDR2 reads YFSETQ. Sequencing was carried out using naive CD4+ T cells sorted from blood. The subset was: CD45RA+ positively selected. The genes are TRBV5-1 and TRBJ2-7; 8 bases are shared with TRBD2. This clonotype was sampled from a man aged 18-30 years in good health. In DNA form, the CDR3 reads TGCGCCAGCAGTCGGGCTAGCGGGTCCTACGAGCAGTACTTC. It codes for CASSRASGSYEQYF. The variable domain in full, completed from reference TRBV5-1 and TRBJ2-7, reads KAGVTQTPRYLIKTRGQQVTLSCSPISGHRSVSWYQQTPGQGLQFLFEYFSETQRNKGNFPGRFSGRQFSNSRSEMNVSTLELGDSALYLCASSRASGSYEQYFGPGTRLTVT.